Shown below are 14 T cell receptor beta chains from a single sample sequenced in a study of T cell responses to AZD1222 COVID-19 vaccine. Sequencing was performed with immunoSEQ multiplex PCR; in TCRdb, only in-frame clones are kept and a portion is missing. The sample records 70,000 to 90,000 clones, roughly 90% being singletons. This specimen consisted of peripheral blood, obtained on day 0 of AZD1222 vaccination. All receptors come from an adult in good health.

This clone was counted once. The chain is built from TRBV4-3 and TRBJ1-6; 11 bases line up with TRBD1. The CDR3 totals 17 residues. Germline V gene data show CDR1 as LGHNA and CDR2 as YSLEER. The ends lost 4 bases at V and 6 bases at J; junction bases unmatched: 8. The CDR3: CASSPGTGGFLNSPLHF. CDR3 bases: TGCGCCAGCAGCCCCGGGACAGGGGGATTCCTTAATTCACCCCTCCACTTT.

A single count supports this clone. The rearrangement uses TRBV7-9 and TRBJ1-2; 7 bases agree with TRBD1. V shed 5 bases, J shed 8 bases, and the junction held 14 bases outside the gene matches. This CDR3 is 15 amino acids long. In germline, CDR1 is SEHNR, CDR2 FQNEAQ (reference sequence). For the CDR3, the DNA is TGTGCCAGCAGCCACCGGGACAGTCCATTTCCGGGCTACACCTTC. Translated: CASSHRDSPFPGYTF.

The CDR3: CASSLGTGISQETQYF. The CDR3 DNA reads as TGCGCCAGCAGCTTGGGCACAGGCATATCCCAAGAGACCCAGTACTTC. The rearrangement links TRBV5-1 to TRBJ2-5, with a tentative D call TRBD1 (5 bases). Trimming took 0 bases from V and 1 from J, leaving 13 bases between them. The germline V gene encodes CDR1 SGHRS and CDR2 YFSETQ. The CDR3 totals 16 residues.

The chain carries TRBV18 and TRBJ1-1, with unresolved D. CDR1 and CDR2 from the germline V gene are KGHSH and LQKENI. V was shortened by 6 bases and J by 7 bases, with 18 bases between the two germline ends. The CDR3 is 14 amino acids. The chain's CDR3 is CASSLRGSGGEAFF. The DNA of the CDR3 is TGTGCCAGCTCCCTTCGAGGGAGCGGTGGTGAAGCTTTCTTT.

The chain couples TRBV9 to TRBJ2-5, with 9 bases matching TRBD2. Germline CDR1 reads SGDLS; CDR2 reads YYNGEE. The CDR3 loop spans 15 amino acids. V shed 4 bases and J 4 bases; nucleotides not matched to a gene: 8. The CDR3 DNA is TGTGCCAGCAGCAGACTAGCGGTTGGGGGAGAGACCCAGTACTTC. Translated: CASSRLAVGGETQYF. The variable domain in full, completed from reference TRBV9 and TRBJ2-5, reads DSGVTQTPKHLITATGQRVTLRCSPRSGDLSVYWYQQSLDQGLQFLIQYYNGEERAKGNILERFSAQQFPDLHSELNLSSLELGDSALYFCASSRLAVGGETQYFGPGTRLLVL.

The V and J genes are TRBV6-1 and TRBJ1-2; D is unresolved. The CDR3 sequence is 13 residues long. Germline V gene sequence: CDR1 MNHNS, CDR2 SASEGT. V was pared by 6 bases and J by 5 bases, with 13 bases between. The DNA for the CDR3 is TGTGCCAGCAGCCCAAAGGATGGATATGGCTACACCTTC. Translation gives CASSPKDGYGYTF.

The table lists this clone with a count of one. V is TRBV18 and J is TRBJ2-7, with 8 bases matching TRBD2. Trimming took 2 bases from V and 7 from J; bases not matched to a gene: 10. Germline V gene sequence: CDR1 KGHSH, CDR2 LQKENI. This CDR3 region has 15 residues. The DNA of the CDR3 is TGTGCCAGCTCACCAAAAAACCGGGAGGGTTTTGAGCAGTACTTC. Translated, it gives CASSPKNREGFEQYF. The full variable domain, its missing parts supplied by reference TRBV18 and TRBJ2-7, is NAGVMQNPRHLVRRRGQEARLRCSPMKGHSHVYWYRQLPEEGLKFMVYLQKENIIDESGMPKERFSAEFPKEGPSILRIQQVVRGDSAAYFCASSPKNREGFEQYFGPGTRLTVT.

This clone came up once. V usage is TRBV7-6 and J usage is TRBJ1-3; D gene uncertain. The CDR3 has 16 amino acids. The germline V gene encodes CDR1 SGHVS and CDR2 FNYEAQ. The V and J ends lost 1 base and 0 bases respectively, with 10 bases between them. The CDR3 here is CASSLEPVISGNTIYF. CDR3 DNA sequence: TGTGCCAGCAGCTTAGAACCAGTCATCTCTGGAAACACCATATATTTT.

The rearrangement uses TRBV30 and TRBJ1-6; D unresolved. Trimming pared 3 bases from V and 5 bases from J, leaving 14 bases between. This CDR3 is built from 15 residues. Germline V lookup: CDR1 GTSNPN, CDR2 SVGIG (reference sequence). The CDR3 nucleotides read TGTGCCTGGAGCGACCCGGGTCCTAATAATTCACCCCTCCACTTT. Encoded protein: CAWSDPGPNNSPLHF.

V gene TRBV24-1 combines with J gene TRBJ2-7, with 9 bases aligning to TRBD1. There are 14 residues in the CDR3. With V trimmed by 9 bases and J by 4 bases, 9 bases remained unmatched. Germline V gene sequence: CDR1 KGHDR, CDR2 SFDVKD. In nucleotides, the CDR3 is TGTGCCACCGGACCGGGACAGGGTTCTTACGAGCAGTACTTC. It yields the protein CATGPGQGSYEQYF.

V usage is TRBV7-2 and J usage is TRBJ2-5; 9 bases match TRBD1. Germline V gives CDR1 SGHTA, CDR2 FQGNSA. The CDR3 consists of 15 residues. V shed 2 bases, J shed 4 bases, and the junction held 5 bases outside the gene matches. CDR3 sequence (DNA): TGTGCCAGCAGCTTAAGTCGGACAGGGGCAGAGACCCAGTACTTC. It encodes CASSLSRTGAETQYF.

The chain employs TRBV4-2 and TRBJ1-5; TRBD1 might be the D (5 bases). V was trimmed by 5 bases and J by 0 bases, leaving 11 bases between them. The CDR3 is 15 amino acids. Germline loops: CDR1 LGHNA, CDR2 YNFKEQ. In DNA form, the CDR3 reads TGTGCCAGCAGCAGTGTGACAGATAGCAATCAGCCCCAGCATTTT. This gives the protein CASSSVTDSNQPQHF.

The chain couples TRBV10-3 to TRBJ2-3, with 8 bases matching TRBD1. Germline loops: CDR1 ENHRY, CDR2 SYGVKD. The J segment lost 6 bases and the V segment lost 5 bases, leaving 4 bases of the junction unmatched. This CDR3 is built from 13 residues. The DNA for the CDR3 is TGTGCCATCAGTTTGACAGGGGAGGATACGCAGTATTTT. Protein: CAISLTGEDTQYF.

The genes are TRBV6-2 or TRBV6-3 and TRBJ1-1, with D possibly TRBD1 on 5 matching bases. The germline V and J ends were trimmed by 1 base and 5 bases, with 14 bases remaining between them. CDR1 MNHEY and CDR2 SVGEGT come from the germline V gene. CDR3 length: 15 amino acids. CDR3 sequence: CASSYWGSVETEAFF. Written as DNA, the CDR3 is TGTGCCAGCAGTTACTGGGGGAGCGTCGAGACTGAAGCTTTCTTT.